The rows below give T cell receptor beta chains drawn from one sample of a study of blood T cell repertoires in COVID-19. The protocol was immunoSEQ multiplex PCR, while the TCRdb copy is restricted to in-frame clones and leaves out a portion. The top ten hold roughly 3% of the sample, which has 200,000 to 300,000 clones, about 89% seen once. The sequenced material came from PBMCs or T cells enriched from blood (not recorded which). These receptors all stem from a woman under 30 who had recovered from COVID-19. Both conserved end residues are part of each CDR3. D genes are given only for firm matches. The listing skips clone size in some rows; elsewhere it reads once, few, many or a size class.

>15|TRBJ1-4|TRBV28|-|TRBD1
TGTGCCAGCAGCTCATTGACAGGGGGCTATGAAAAACTGTTTTTT
CASSSLTGGYEKLFF
>15|TRBJ2-5|TRBV19|-|TRBD2
TGTGCCAGTAGCCAAGGGACTAGCGGACAAGAGACCCAGTACTTC
CASSQGTSGQETQYF
>14|TRBJ2-7|TRBV15|-|-
TGTGCCACCAGCAGTCACGGGAGCTCCTACGAGCAGTACTTC
CATSSHGSSYEQYF
>15|TRBJ1-1|TRBV5-6|-|-
TGTGCCAGCAGCTTTTTACAGGGTGGGAACACTGAAGCTTTCTTT
CASSFLQGGNTEAFF
>18|TRBJ2-5|TRBV19|-|TRBD2
TGTGCCAGTAGTGGACGGACTAGCGGGGGGGAGTGGCAAGAGACCCAGTACTTC
CASSGRTSGGEWQETQYF
>11|TRBJ1-1|TRBV29-1|-|-
TGCAGCACCGGGGTGAACACTGAAGCTTTCTTT
CSTGVNTEAFF
>16|TRBJ1-3|TRBV18|once|TRBD1
TGTGCCAGCTCACCAGCAACCGGGACAGGGGTACACACCATATATTTT
CASSPATGTGVHTIYF
>14|TRBJ1-2|TRBV5-4|-|TRBD1
TGTGCCAGCAGCCGGACAGGGGCTAACTATGGCTACACCTTC
CASSRTGANYGYTF
>16|TRBJ2-7|TRBV3-1/TRBV3-2|-|TRBD2
TGTGCCAGCAGCCCCCGACCTAGCGGGCCCACCTACGAGCAGTACTTC
CASSPRPSGPTYEQYF
>12|TRBJ1-5|TRBV11-2|-|-
TGTGCCAGCAGCTCCGGGGGTCAGCCCCAGCATTTT
CASSSGGQPQHF
>12|TRBJ1-5|TRBV19|-|-
TGTGCCAGTAGTTTCTACAATCAGCCCCAGCATTTT
CASSFYNQPQHF
>16|TRBJ2-2|TRBV27|-|TRBD2
TGTGCCAGCAGTACTCCCGTGACTAGCAACACCGGGGAGCTGTTTTTT
CASSTPVTSNTGELFF
>17|TRBJ2-5|TRBV7-9|-|TRBD2
TGTGCCAGCAGCAGACTAGCGGGGGGACCTGTAGGAGAGACCCAGTACTTC
CASSRLAGGPVGETQYF
>17|TRBJ2-1|TRBV7-2|-|TRBD2
TGTGCCAGCGGACTAGCGGGGGGACCAGTCTCCTACAATGAGCAGTTCTTC
CASGLAGGPVSYNEQFF
>15|TRBJ2-7|TRBV11-3|many|TRBD1
TGTGCCAGCTGCTCACTCGACAGGGGTTGCTACGAGCAGTACTTC
CASCSLDRGCYEQYF
>15|TRBJ2-5|TRBV4-3|-|-
TGCGCCAGCAGCCAAGAATCCTCGTACCAAGAGACCCAGTACTTC
CASSQESSYQETQYF
>16|TRBJ1-3|TRBV10-3|-|-
TGTGCCATCAGTGAGTCGAACAAGGGGTCTGGAAACACCATATATTTT
CAISESNKGSGNTIYF
>11|TRBJ2-1|TRBV19|-|-
TGTGCCAGTAGCCTTGCGGCTGAGCAGTTCTTC
CASSLAAEQFF
>16|TRBJ1-6|TRBV5-4|-|TRBD1
TGTGCCAGCAGCCCGAGGAGGGACACAGGGGGTTCACCCCTCCACTTT
CASSPRRDTGGSPLHF
>19|TRBJ2-1|TRBV9|-|TRBD2
TGTGCCAGCAGCGTAGCTCCCTCTAGCGGGGGGCTGGTAGACAATGAGCAGTTCTTC
CASSVAPSSGGLVDNEQFF